What follows describes a single T cell receptor beta chain. Repertoires were generated with immunoSEQ multiplex PCR, while TCRdb's copy carries only in-frame clones and drops some. The profile shows some 690,000 clones, about nine tenths of them singletons. Germline V gene lookup returns CDR1 SEHNR and CDR2 FQNEAQ (reference sequence). V lost 5 bases and J lost 3; bases outside the gene matches: 8. The CDR3 sequence is 15 residues long. The sample is drawn from a study of shared clonotypes between healthy human individuals. Free of recent acute infections or vaccinations, the donors were healthy HIV-negative adults.

The chain has TRBV7-9 and TRBJ2-5; TRBD2 matches 8 bases. This TCR was sampled from a man in his late teens or twenties in good health. Some clones in this sample may be carry-over from other donors' samples. Material: memory CD8+ T cells from PBMCs. Specified subset: CD45RO+ cells pooled with CCR7-negative TemRA cells. The DNA of the CDR3 is TGTGCCAGCAGCCACCGGGAGGGGACTAAAGAGACCCAGTACTTC. Encoded protein: CASSHREGTKETQYF.